The 22 T cell receptor beta chains presented below share a single source sample, sequenced in a study of T-cell reconstitution after alpha-beta-depleted transplantation in children. Using unique molecular identifiers, the investigators prepared the TCRbeta library. TCRdb reprocessed the PCR reads with MiXCR, giving one entry per CDR3 protein. The data contain 200,000 to 300,000 distinct CDR3 sequences, 20% to 30% of them singletons. Here the sequenced sample was PBMCs, mostly from graft donor cells, taken 360 days after TCRalphabeta/CD19-depleted stem cell transplant. These receptors were obtained from a female patient aged 2-15 years who had a stem cell transplant for congenital amegakaryocytic thrombocytopenia, so the T cells may come from the graft donor.

This clonotype was counted a few times. The DNA of the CDR3 is TGTGCCAGCAGCCTCTACCCAGCAGGGGAAAAACTGTTTTTT. It specifies CASSLYPAGEKLFF. V gene TRBV3-1 combines with J gene TRBJ1-4, with a possible D match to TRBD1 (5 bases). Per the germline V gene, CDR1 is LGHDT and CDR2 is YNNKEL (reference sequence). The V and J ends lost 4 bases and 8 bases respectively, with 14 bases between them. This CDR3 comprises 14 residues.

V is TRBV11-2 and J is TRBJ1-6, with TRBD1 as a possible D gene (5 bases). The germline V and J ends were trimmed by 5 bases and 7 bases, with 9 bases remaining between them. Germline CDR1 SGHAT, CDR2 FQNNGV. The CDR3 runs to 13 residues. In DNA, the CDR3 is TGTGCCAGCAGCCCGGGGACCAATTCACCCCTCCACTTT. It yields the protein CASSPGTNSPLHF.

V is TRBV7-8 and J is TRBJ2-3; D unclear. This CDR3 spans 12 amino acids. Germline CDR1 is SGHVS and CDR2 is FQNEAQ. V was cut by 3 bases and J by 8 bases, with 9 bases left in between. The chain's CDR3 is CASSLSSSTQYF. The CDR3 coding sequence is TGTGCCAGCAGCTTGAGCTCGAGTACGCAGTATTTT.

The chain has TRBV14 and TRBJ2-3; D gene ambiguous. Per germline, CDR1 SGHDN and CDR2 FVKESK. Trimming left V 0 bases short and J 0 bases short, with 7 bases between. The CDR3 totals 15 residues. For the CDR3, the DNA is TGTGCCAGCAGCCAAGATTGGGTGAGCACAGATACGCAGTATTTT. Translated, it gives CASSQDWVSTDTQYF.

This chain joins TRBV7-8 and TRBJ2-7; no reliable D call. CDR1 is SGHVS and CDR2 is FQNEAQ in the germline V gene. This CDR3 contains 14 residues. Trimming cost V 2 bases and J 0 bases, with 8 bases left between them. CDR3 loop: CASSLLTSSYEQYF. CDR3 nucleotides: TGTGCCAGCAGCTTATTGACCAGCTCCTACGAGCAGTACTTC.

The chain recombines TRBV5-1 with TRBJ2-3; 13 bases map to TRBD2. Germline trimming cut 2 bases from V and 0 bases from J; bases unmatched to any gene: 9. This CDR3 is built from 19 residues. Germline assignment: CDR1 SGHRS and CDR2 YFSETQ. DNA for the CDR3: TGCGCCAGCAGCTTCACGACCGGGACTAGCGGGACTAGCACAGATACGCAGTATTTT. Protein product: CASSFTTGTSGTSTDTQYF.

A few counts support this clonotype. V gene TRBV12-3 or TRBV12-4 combines with J gene TRBJ2-2, with D possibly matching TRBD2 (7 bases). This CDR3 is built from 15 residues. Trimming removed 10 bases from V and 7 bases from J, with 22 bases in between. CDR3 sequence reads: CATFGGGAGGGELFF. The CDR3 nucleotides read TGTGCCACGTTTGGCGGGGGCGCAGGAGGCGGGGAGCTGTTTTTT.

The chain combines TRBV4-3 with TRBJ1-2, with 8 nucleotides matching TRBD1. In germline, CDR1 is LGHNA, CDR2 YSLEER. This CDR3 spans 15 amino acids. Trimming at V came to 0 bases and at J to 9 bases, leaving 9 bases not matched to a gene. CDR3 in DNA: TGCGCCAGCAGCCAAGATCATGGCGGGGACAGGCGCTACACCTTC. Its protein product is CASSQDHGGDRRYTF.

This clonotype was found many times. The chain links TRBV10-3 to TRBJ1-5; D might be TRBD1 (6 bases). Germline assignment: CDR1 ENHRY and CDR2 SYGVKD. The V end lost 10 bases, the J end lost 6 bases, and 16 bases lay between the germline ends. This CDR3 comprises 13 residues. In DNA, the CDR3 is TGTGCCACAGCGACAGGTGGGAGTCAGCCCCAGCATTTT. Its translation is CATATGGSQPQHF.

The J gene is TRBJ2-3, the V gene TRBV9, with 12 bases identical to TRBD2. V lost 4 bases to trimming and J lost 6 bases; unmatched junction nucleotides: 12. The CDR3 has 17 residues. Germline V CDR1 and CDR2: SGDLS, YYNGEE. The CDR3 region is CASSPPGTSGSLDTQYF. The CDR3 DNA is TGTGCCAGCAGCCCGCCGGGGACTAGCGGGTCCTTGGATACGCAGTATTTT.

The chain links TRBV11-2 to TRBJ2-1, with D hard to call. The CDR3 runs 14 residues. In germline, CDR1 is SGHAT, CDR2 FQNNGV. V lost 2 bases, J lost 12 bases, and 17 bases lay in between. Here the CDR3 reads CASSLIRRPRVQFF. As DNA, the CDR3 is TGTGCCAGCAGCTTAATAAGGAGACCGCGCGTGCAGTTCTTC.

This sequence joins TRBV28 and TRBJ2-5; no clear D. From germline, CDR1 is MDHEN and CDR2 SYDVKM. V was cut by 4 bases and J by 5 bases, with 11 bases left in between. This CDR3 is built from 13 residues. CDR3 protein: CASSSRLGETQYF. CDR3 sequence (DNA): TGTGCCAGCAGTTCCCGCCTGGGGGAGACCCAGTACTTC.

This clonotype has only a few counts. The rearrangement joins TRBV28 to TRBJ2-7, with a tentative D call TRBD1 (5 bases). Germline V gives CDR1 MDHEN, CDR2 SYDVKM. V lost 5 bases to trimming and J lost 0 bases, with 11 bases between them. CDR3 size: 14 residues. The CDR3 here is CASSLDSSSYEQYF. CDR3 coding DNA: TGTGCCAGCAGTCTCGACAGTAGCTCCTACGAGCAGTACTTC.

This clonotype came up a few times. The chain is built from TRBV30 and TRBJ2-4; TRBD1 might be the D (5 bases). V lost 5 bases, J lost 5 bases, and 10 bases lay in between. This CDR3 region has 12 residues. From germline, CDR1 is GTSNPN and CDR2 SVGIG (reference sequence). CDR3 sequence reads: CAWAGFENIQYF. The CDR3 DNA reads as TGTGCCTGGGCAGGGTTTGAAAACATTCAGTACTTC.

This chain connects TRBV5-1 to TRBJ2-7, with 9 bases lining up with TRBD1. The ends lost 2 bases at V and 3 bases at J; junction bases unmatched: 9. CDR1 is SGHRS, CDR2 YFSETQ, per germline. The CDR3 has 16 residues. The CDR3 region is CASSLTGGLVFYEQYF. The CDR3 coding sequence is TGCGCCAGCAGCTTAACAGGGGGCCTGGTTTTCTACGAGCAGTACTTC.

This clonotype was counted ten times or more. DNA for the CDR3: TGTGCCAGCAGTTCTAACAGGGGCGGCGGGGAGCTGTTTTTT. It specifies CASSSNRGGGELFF. The chain links TRBV12-3 or TRBV12-4 to TRBJ2-2; the match to TRBD1 covers 7 bases. Trimming took 4 bases from V and 7 from J; bases not matched to a gene: 6. There are 14 residues in the CDR3.

J is TRBJ2-6 and V is TRBV5-1; D not certain. The CDR3 is made up of 16 amino acids. Germline V CDR1 and CDR2: SGHRS, YFSETQ. Trimming took 5 bases from V and 0 from J, leaving 12 bases between them. The chain's CDR3 is CASRMGSPSGANVLTF. The CDR3 DNA is TGCGCCAGCAGAATGGGGTCTCCCTCTGGGGCCAACGTCCTGACTTTC.

The chain combines TRBV7-9 with TRBJ2-2, with 13 bases lining up with TRBD2. V dropped 4 bases and J dropped 5; count of bases not matched to a gene: 7. Germline V gene sequence: CDR1 SEHNR, CDR2 FQNEAQ (reference sequence). This CDR3 has 17 residues. The CDR3 region is CASSSRPGLAGTGELFF. The CDR3, as DNA: TGTGCCAGCAGCTCACGGCCGGGACTAGCGGGAACCGGGGAGCTGTTTTTT.

This clonotype appeared a few times. The chain links TRBV7-9 to TRBJ2-5, with 7 nucleotides matching TRBD1. J lost 4 bases, V lost 5 bases, and 13 bases had no gene match. The V gene's germline CDR1 is SEHNR and CDR2 FQNEAQ (reference sequence). The CDR3 loop spans 16 amino acids. The CDR3 loop reads CASSIHADRSGETQYF. Here the CDR3 DNA reads TGTGCCAGCAGCATACACGCGGACAGGTCGGGAGAGACCCAGTACTTC.

This clonotype was seen only a few times. The chain carries TRBV21-1 and TRBJ2-7; whether TRBD2, the table's D call, matches the DNA was not checked. TRBV21-1 is marked as a pseudogene. The CDR3 extends over 18 amino acids. CDR3 coding DNA: TGTGCCAGCAGCCTCCCGGAGGGCAATAGGGGGGCCACCTACGAGCAGTACTTC. It encodes CASSLPEGNRGATYEQYF.

The CDR3 sequence: CAISEGGREKLFF. In DNA, the CDR3 is TGTGCCATCAGTGAGGGGGGACGCGAAAAACTGTTTTTT. The chain couples TRBV10-3 to TRBJ1-4; D is possibly TRBD1 (5 bases). The CDR3 totals 13 residues. Trimming shortened V by 2 bases and J by 8 bases, and 9 bases separated the two germline ends. CDR1 and CDR2 from the germline V gene are ENHRY and SYGVKD.

V and J are TRBV3-1 and TRBJ1-5; perhaps TRBD1 as D (5 bases). V was trimmed by 1 base and J by 7 bases, leaving 8 bases between them. Germline V gene sequence: CDR1 LGHDT, CDR2 YNNKEL (reference sequence). The length of the CDR3 is 13 residues. The CDR3 sequence is CASSQAGRQPQHF. The CDR3 region has the DNA TGTGCCAGCAGCCAAGCGGGGCGGCAGCCCCAGCATTTT.